These 29 T cell receptor beta chains share one sample of origin, sequenced in a study of preoperative IRX-2 immunotherapy in early breast cancer. The treatment here: preoperative locoregional IRX-2 cytokine immunotherapy. The method was immunoSEQ multiplex PCR; TCRdb's version includes in-frame clones alone and lacks a portion of them. Altogether over 20,000 clones are present, about 81% being singletons, with the ten largest covering 1% to 1.5%. Sequenced material: lymph node tissue, taken after IRX-2 immunotherapy. The receptors come from a human donor with breast cancer.

V gene TRBV18 combines with J gene TRBJ1-5; 7 bases agree with TRBD1. V trimming: 5 bases; J trimming: 5 bases; junction bases outside the gene matches: 3. The CDR3 covers 13 residues. Per germline, CDR1 KGHSH and CDR2 LQKENI. The CDR3 bases are TGTGCCAGCTCAGAAACAGGGGATCAGCCCCAGCATTTT. Its protein product is CASSETGDQPQHF.

The sample holds one count of this clone. This rearrangement joins TRBV10-2 to TRBJ2-5; weak D call: TRBD2 (6 bases). This CDR3 has 13 residues. Germline lookup yields CDR1 WSHSY and CDR2 SAAADI. Trimming removed 0 bases at V and 4 bases at J, with 6 bases between. The DNA for the CDR3 is TGCGCCAGCAGTGAGTCGGGGGGAGAGACCCAGTACTTC. Protein sequence: CASSESGGETQYF.

This chain connects TRBV6-7 to TRBJ1-4; D may be TRBD1 (5 bases). TRBV6-7 is an open reading frame, and its role is uncertain. The CDR3 consists of 13 residues. V lost 2 bases and J 8 bases, leaving 9 bases between the germline ends. The CDR3 nucleotides read TGTGCCAGCAGTTACAGGGGTGCAGAAAAACTGTTTTTT. Translating gives CASSYRGAEKLFF.

The V and J genes are TRBV28 and TRBJ2-7; TRBD2 might be the D (5 bases). V lost 7 bases and J 2 bases, leaving 15 bases between the germline ends. Germline V gene lookup returns CDR1 MDHEN and CDR2 SYDVKM. The CDR3 covers 14 residues. The CDR3 DNA reads TGTGCCAGCACCGAAACTGCGGGTACCTACGAGCAGTACGTC. Translation gives CASTETAGTYEQYV.

The CDR3 spells CASHSYYSNQPQHF. CDR3 nucleotides: TGTGCCAGCCACAGTTACTATAGCAATCAGCCCCAGCATTTT. The rearrangement uses TRBV6-8 and TRBJ1-5; D is unclear. CDR3 length: 14 residues. Trimming stripped 8 bases from V and 0 bases from J, with 11 bases between. The germline CDR1 and CDR2 sequences are MNHGY and SAAAGT.

This clone has a handful of counts. This chain links TRBV6-8 with TRBJ2-1; D tentatively fits TRBD1 or TRBD2 (5 bases each). The length of the CDR3 is 14 residues. V gave up 6 bases and J gave up 1 base, with 10 bases separating them. From germline, CDR1 is MNHGY and CDR2 SAAAGT. CDR3 residues: CASRGGGSYNEQFF. The CDR3 nucleotides read TGTGCCAGCAGGGGTGGGGGATCCTACAATGAGCAGTTCTTC.

This sequence joins TRBV5-1 and TRBJ2-2, with 8 positions matching TRBD2. CDR3 length equals 16 residues. The germline V gene has CDR1 SGHRS and CDR2 YFSETQ. Trimming at V came to 4 bases and at J to 6 bases, leaving 11 bases not matched to a gene. CDR3 bases: TGCGCCAGCAGCCAAGCCGGGACTAGGAGCGCCGGGGAGCTGTTTTTT. Its protein product is CASSQAGTRSAGELFF.

This chain uses TRBV23-1 with TRBJ1-6; TRBD1 matches 7 bases. TRBV23-1 is recorded as an ORF, its role being uncertain. The ends lost 7 bases at V and 7 bases at J; junction bases unmatched: 7. The CDR3 is 14 amino acids. The CDR3 protein is CASTRQGQNSPLHF. The DNA of the CDR3 is TGCGCCAGCACCCGACAGGGCCAAAATTCACCCCTCCACTTT.

The genes are TRBV19 and TRBJ1-6; D gene unclear. The CDR3 is made up of 15 amino acids. Trimming left V 5 bases short and J 5 bases short, with 13 bases between. The germline V gene has CDR1 LNHDA and CDR2 SQIVND (reference sequence). CDR3 coding DNA: TGTGCCAGTAGTGATGGGCAGCAACATAATTCACCCCTCCACTTT. It specifies CASSDGQQHNSPLHF.

V is TRBV15 and J is TRBJ2-7; the D gene is possibly TRBD1 (6 bases). The V and J ends lost 0 bases and 1 base respectively, with 13 bases between them. The germline V gene has CDR1 LNHNV and CDR2 YYDKDF (reference sequence). CDR3 length: 16 residues. The CDR3 loop is CATSRDPGHPSYEQYV. The CDR3 DNA reads TGTGCCACCAGCAGAGATCCGGGACACCCTTCCTACGAGCAGTACGTC.

The CDR3 reads CASSPGSRETQYF. CDR3 in DNA: TGTGCCAGCAGTCCGGGATCACGAGAGACCCAGTACTTC. The chain combines TRBV19 with TRBJ2-5; TRBD2 is a possible D gene (5 bases). Germline CDR1 and CDR2: LNHDA and SQIVND (reference sequence). The length of the CDR3 is 13 residues. V was pared by 9 bases and J by 4 bases, with 15 bases between.

This clone was seen a single time. This chain joins TRBV28 and TRBJ1-6; perhaps TRBD1 as D (6 bases). V was trimmed by 4 bases and J by 7 bases, leaving 14 bases between them. Germline V gives CDR1 MDHEN, CDR2 SYDVKM. The CDR3 runs to 15 residues. CDR3 residues: CASSSPGQLNSPLHF. The CDR3 DNA reads as TGTGCCAGCAGTTCGCCGGGACAATTAAATTCACCCCTCCACTTT.

The chain combines TRBV14 with TRBJ2-3, with TRBD1 matching 9 bases. This CDR3 has 16 residues. With 2 bases clipped from V and 3 bases from J, the junction kept 6 bases outside the gene matches. Germline lookup yields CDR1 SGHDN and CDR2 FVKESK. CDR3 amino acids: CASSQRQGVMTDTQYF. CDR3 DNA sequence: TGTGCCAGCAGCCAACGACAGGGGGTCATGACAGATACGCAGTATTTT.

This clone was counted a single time. The chain combines TRBV18 with TRBJ2-3, with D possibly TRBD2 on 6 matching bases. Between the trimmed V and J ends, which lost 3 bases and 1 base, there was a span of 17 bases. Germline lookup yields CDR1 KGHSH and CDR2 LQKENI. The CDR3 sequence is 17 residues long. The CDR3 reads CASSPTALGGGTDTQYF. The CDR3 DNA is TGTGCCAGCTCACCGACAGCACTCGGGGGAGGCACAGATACGCAGTATTTT.

The V gene is TRBV1, the J gene TRBJ2-1; the table calls TRBD1, which could not be checked here. TRBV1 is a pseudogene. The CDR3 covers 15 residues. The CDR3 coding sequence is TGCGCCAGCAGCCAAACAGGGGACAGGCGCAATGAGCAGTTCTTC. Protein sequence: CASSQTGDRRNEQFF.

The gene calls are TRBV6-1 and TRBJ1-1; no reliable D call. This CDR3 spans 14 amino acids. Germline V gene data show CDR1 as MNHNS and CDR2 as SASEGT. The germline V and J ends were trimmed by 0 bases and 4 bases, with 9 bases remaining between them. CDR3 in amino acids: CASSEAEPGTEAFF. DNA for the CDR3: TGTGCCAGCAGTGAAGCGGAGCCCGGCACTGAAGCTTTCTTT.

This rearrangement joins TRBV19 to TRBJ2-7, with D perhaps TRBD1 (6 bases). Trimming removed 3 bases at V and 7 bases at J, with 25 bases between. The CDR3 extends over 17 amino acids. CDR1 is LNHDA, CDR2 SQIVND, per germline (reference sequence). CDR3 DNA: TGTGCCAGTAGTATTGGGACCTTTGGGGCCAAAAGGGGGGAGCAGTACGTC. It yields the protein CASSIGTFGAKRGEQYV.

The chain combines TRBV5-1 with TRBJ2-2; 10 bases agree with TRBD1. The CDR3 length is 15 residues. J gave up 8 bases and V 4 bases, and 8 bases lay outside the gene matches. CDR1 SGHRS and CDR2 YFSETQ come from the germline V gene. CDR3 nucleotides: TGCGCCAGCAGCCCGGGACAGGGGTTTGGTGGGGAGCTGTTTTTT. This sequence encodes CASSPGQGFGGELFF.

The rearrangement links TRBV6-8 to TRBJ2-1; the match to TRBD2 covers 13 bases. V was clipped by 6 bases and J by 4 bases; unmatched bases: 3. The V gene's germline CDR1 is MNHGY and CDR2 SAAAGT. This CDR3 region has 15 residues. The CDR3 bases are TGTGCCAGCAGCGGACTAGCGGGGGTTTACAATGAGCAGTTCTTC. Amino acid sequence: CASSGLAGVYNEQFF.

V gene TRBV28 combines with J gene TRBJ1-1; 7 positions agree with TRBD1. The CDR3 runs 15 residues. V lost 5 bases to trimming and J lost 3 bases; unmatched junction nucleotides: 9. Germline V gives CDR1 MDHEN, CDR2 SYDVKM. The CDR3 reads CASSHLQGLYTEAFF. In DNA form, the CDR3 reads TGTGCCAGCAGTCACCTACAGGGGCTTTACACTGAAGCTTTCTTT.

V is TRBV11-3 and J is TRBJ2-5, with D perhaps matching TRBD2 (5 bases). The CDR3 runs 14 residues. Trimming stripped 6 bases from V and 2 bases from J, with 13 bases between. In germline, CDR1 is SGHNT, CDR2 YENEEA. This CDR3 is CASSYVDFQETQYF. For the CDR3, the DNA is TGTGCCAGCAGTTACGTGGACTTTCAAGAGACCCAGTACTTC. Filled out from reference TRBV11-3 and TRBJ2-5, the complete variable domain reads EAGVVQSPRYKIIEKKQPVAFWCNPISGHNTLYWYLQNLGQGPELLIRYENEEAVDDSQLPKDRFSAERLKGVDSTLKIQPAELGDSAVYLCASSYVDFQETQYFGPGTRLLVL.

The V call is TRBV5-1, the J call TRBJ2-2; perhaps TRBD1 as D (8 bases). CDR1 is SGHRS, CDR2 YFSETQ, per germline. The CDR3 is made up of 17 amino acids. The germline V and J ends were trimmed by 5 bases and 4 bases, with 21 bases remaining between them. CDR3 region: CASSPGGTGGSTGELFF. The CDR3 DNA is TGCGCCAGCAGTCCCGGGGGGACAGGTGGGTCCACCGGGGAGCTGTTTTTT.

The chain links TRBV6-8 to TRBJ1-2; possible D gene TRBD1, 5 bases. V dropped 5 bases and J dropped 0 bases, with 7 bases sitting between them. The CDR3 is 13 residues long. Germline CDR1 reads MNHGY; CDR2 reads SAAAGT. Here the CDR3 DNA reads TGTGCCAGCAGTGTGGACACTAACTATGGCTACACCTTC. Residues: CASSVDTNYGYTF.

The chain links TRBV15 to TRBJ2-7; TRBD2 might be the D (7 bases). Trimming stripped 0 bases from V and 5 bases from J, with 17 bases between. CDR1 and CDR2 from the germline V gene are LNHNV and YYDKDF (reference sequence). The CDR3 covers 16 residues. CDR3 sequence reads: CATSRDRGGYLNEQYV. CDR3 coding DNA: TGTGCCACCAGCAGAGATCGCGGGGGCTATCTCAACGAGCAGTACGTC.

This sequence joins TRBV4-1 and TRBJ1-3; no clear D. CDR3 size: 16 residues. Trimming took off 3 bases at V and 0 bases at J, with 12 bases between the two ends. Germline values: CDR1 MGHRA, CDR2 YSYEKL. The CDR3: CASSHYQESSGNTIYF. The CDR3 DNA reads TGCGCCAGCAGCCACTATCAGGAGAGCTCTGGAAACACCATATATTTT.

The V and J genes are TRBV10-2 and TRBJ2-5; tentatively, D is TRBD2 (5 bases). CDR1 is WSHSY and CDR2 is SAAADI in the germline V gene. Trimming stripped 7 bases from V and 7 bases from J, with 13 bases between. CDR3 length equals 12 residues. The CDR3 nucleotides are TGCGCCAGCACCGCGGACTGGGGGACCCAGTACTTC. Translated, it gives CASTADWGTQYF.

This rearrangement joins TRBV19 to TRBJ1-2, with D perhaps matching TRBD1 (5 bases). Deletions cut 0 bases from V and 8 bases from J, with 10 bases between. The CDR3 runs 13 residues. CDR1 is LNHDA and CDR2 is SQIVND in the germline V gene (reference sequence). The CDR3 sequence: CASSIDRVVGYTF. The CDR3 DNA follows: TGTGCCAGTAGTATAGACAGGGTGGTAGGCTACACCTTC.

The rearrangement joins TRBV28 to TRBJ2-7; a weak D match, TRBD2 (6 bases). V was cut by 3 bases and J by 9 bases, with 12 bases left in between. This CDR3 has 12 amino acids. Germline V gene data show CDR1 as MDHEN and CDR2 as SYDVKM. CDR3 in DNA: TGTGCCAGCAGTTTGGGTCGGGGAGGGCAGTACGTC. It specifies CASSLGRGGQYV.

DNA for the CDR3: TGTGCCAGTAGTATAGACCTCTATGGCTACACCTTC. It specifies CASSIDLYGYTF. This chain joins TRBV19 and TRBJ1-2; no clear D gene. Between the trimmed V and J ends, which lost 0 bases and 4 bases, there was a span of 3 bases. CDR3 length: 12 residues. Germline V CDR1 and CDR2: LNHDA, SQIVND (reference sequence).